This TCR beta chain was sequenced in a study of blood T cell repertoires in COVID-19. Looking at the study overall: Samples came from the United States, Italy and Spain, spanning acute and convalescent COVID-19. PBMCs, B-cell-depleted T cells, or T cells were the source of the cDNA or gDNA that made up the material.

This clone was picked up one time. How the authors handled the data: For nucleated cells, counts were estimated from reference gene primer amplification. The repertoire was sequenced with immunoSEQ multiplex PCR; TCRdb's copy has only in-frame clones and lacks some. V and J calls plus clone size are reproduced from that table; the DNA served to infer D and trimming. This repertoire shows around 260,000 clones, 80% to 90% found once; its top ten account for 2% to 2.5%. The receptor's source is a woman between 45 and 60 years old with acute or convalescent COVID-19. The sample consisted of peripheral blood.

CDR3 sequence (DNA): TGTGCCAGCACGGACAGCTTGGATTCACCCCTCCACTTT. Protein sequence: CASTDSLDSPLHF. This chain joins TRBV19 and TRBJ1-6, with a possible D match to TRBD1 (6 bases). Trimming stripped 9 bases from V and 8 bases from J, with 14 bases between. This CDR3 is 13 amino acids long. Looked up from germline, CDR1 is LNHDA and CDR2 is SQIVND (reference sequence).